The 7 T cell receptor beta chains presented below share a single source sample, sequenced in a study of control samples from healthy donors and cancer patients. Generated by immunoSEQ multiplex PCR, the TCRdb table keeps only in-frame clones and is missing some. In the table there are around 82,000 clones, about 88% of which are singletons. The specimen was blood. The receptors come from a man in his fifties in good health.

The rearrangement uses TRBV6-6 and TRBJ1-4, with D unclear. This CDR3 has 12 residues. Germline CDR1 MNHNY, CDR2 SVGAGI (reference sequence). Trimming pared 2 bases from V and 8 bases from J, leaving 6 bases between. CDR3 protein: CASSYPGEKLFF. CDR3 nucleotides: TGTGCCAGCAGTTACCCGGGCGAAAAACTGTTTTTT.

The chain links TRBV30 to TRBJ2-7, with TRBD1 identical over 10 bases. Germline-derived CDR1 and CDR2 are GTSNPN and SVGIG (reference sequence). J was trimmed by 6 bases and V by 2 bases; bases with no gene match: 10. There are 15 residues in the CDR3. The CDR3 region has the DNA TGTGCCTGGAGTCCGCGGACAGGGGGAACTGTCGAGCAGTACTTC. Its translation: CAWSPRTGGTVEQYF. The complete variable domain, with remaining parts taken from reference TRBV30 and TRBJ2-7, reads SQTIHQWPATLVQPVGSPLSLECTVEGTSNPNLYWYRQAAGRGLQLLFYSVGIGQISSEVPQNLSASRPQDRQFILSSKKLLLSDSGFYLCAWSPRTGGTVEQYFGPGTRLTVT.

This chain joins TRBV18 and TRBJ1-1; 8 positions agree with TRBD1. Germline CDR1 and CDR2: KGHSH and LQKENI. CDR3 length equals 13 residues. After removal of 8 bases from V and 4 bases from J, the junction contained 6 bases not matched to a gene. The CDR3 nucleotides are TGTGCCAGCGCGAACCAGGGGGCCACTGAAGCTTTCTTT. Its translation is CASANQGATEAFF. Supplemented by reference TRBV18 and TRBJ1-1, the full variable domain reads NAGVMQNPRHLVRRRGQEARLRCSPMKGHSHVYWYRQLPEEGLKFMVYLQKENIIDESGMPKERFSAEFPKEGPSILRIQQVVRGDSAAYFCASANQGATEAFFGQGTRLTVV.

This clone was observed once. The same CDR3 can be traced to other DNA sequences in this sample. The CDR3 spells CASSLGGGTEAFF. The CDR3 nucleotides are TGTGCCAGCAGCTTGGGAGGGGGCACTGAAGCTTTCTTT. The chain recombines TRBV7-9 with TRBJ1-1; tentatively, D is TRBD1 (6 bases). The CDR3 spans 13 residues. Germline loops: CDR1 SEHNR, CDR2 FQNEAQ (reference sequence). Trimming stripped 3 bases from V and 4 bases from J, with 9 bases between.

This clone was counted once. J is TRBJ1-6 and V is TRBV15, with 7 positions matching TRBD1. Germline V CDR1 and CDR2: LNHNV, YYDKDF (reference sequence). There are 16 residues in the CDR3. Trimming cost V 5 bases and J 5 bases; bases outside gene matches: 9. The CDR3 DNA sequence: TGTGCCACCAGCTCGGGACAGAATTTCAATAATTCACCCCTCCACTTT. The encoded protein is CATSSGQNFNNSPLHF.

The CDR3 nucleotides read TGTGCCTGGAGTGCCCAAAACATTCAGTACTTC. Translating gives CAWSAQNIQYF. The rearrangement links TRBV30 to TRBJ2-4; D remains unclear. The CDR3 loop spans 11 amino acids. Trimming took 1 base from V and 5 from J, leaving 3 bases between them. Germline V lookup: CDR1 GTSNPN, CDR2 SVGIG (reference sequence).

The V call is TRBV18, the J call TRBJ1-6; possible D gene TRBD1, 5 bases. The germline CDR1 and CDR2 sequences are KGHSH and LQKENI. V was shortened by 3 bases and J by 7 bases, with 13 bases between the two germline ends. The CDR3 contains 15 residues. This CDR3 is CASSPRDPMNSPLHF. The CDR3 DNA follows: TGTGCCAGCTCACCCCGGGACCCCATGAATTCACCCCTCCACTTT.